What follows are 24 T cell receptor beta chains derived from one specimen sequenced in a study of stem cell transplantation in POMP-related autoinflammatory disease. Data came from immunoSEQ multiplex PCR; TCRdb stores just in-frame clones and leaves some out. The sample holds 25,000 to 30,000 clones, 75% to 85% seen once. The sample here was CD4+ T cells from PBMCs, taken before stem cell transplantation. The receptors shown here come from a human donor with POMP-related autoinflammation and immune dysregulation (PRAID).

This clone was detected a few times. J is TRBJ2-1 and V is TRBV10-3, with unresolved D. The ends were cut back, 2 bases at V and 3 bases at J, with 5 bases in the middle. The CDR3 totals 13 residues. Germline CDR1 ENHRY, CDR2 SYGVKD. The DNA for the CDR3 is TGTGCCATCAGTGAGGCTAGCTACAATGAGCAGTTCTTC. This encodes CAISEASYNEQFF.

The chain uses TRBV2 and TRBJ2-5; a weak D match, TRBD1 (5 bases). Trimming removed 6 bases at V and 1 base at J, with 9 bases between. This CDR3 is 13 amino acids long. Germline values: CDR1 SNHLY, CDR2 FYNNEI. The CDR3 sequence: CASSPGSQETQYF. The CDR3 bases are TGTGCCAGCAGCCCAGGGTCCCAAGAGACCCAGTACTTC.

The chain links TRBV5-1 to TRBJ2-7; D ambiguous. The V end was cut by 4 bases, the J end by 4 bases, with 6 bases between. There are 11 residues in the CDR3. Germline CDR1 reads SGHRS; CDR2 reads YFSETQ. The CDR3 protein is CASSVDYEQYF. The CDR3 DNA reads TGCGCCAGCAGCGTCGATTACGAGCAGTACTTC.

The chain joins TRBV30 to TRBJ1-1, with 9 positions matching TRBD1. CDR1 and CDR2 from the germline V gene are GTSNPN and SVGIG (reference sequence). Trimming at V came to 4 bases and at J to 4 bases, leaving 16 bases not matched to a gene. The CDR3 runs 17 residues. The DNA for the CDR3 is TGTGCCTGGACCCAGCGGGACAGGGAAGGTTGGAGCACTGAAGCTTTCTTT. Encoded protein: CAWTQRDREGWSTEAFF.

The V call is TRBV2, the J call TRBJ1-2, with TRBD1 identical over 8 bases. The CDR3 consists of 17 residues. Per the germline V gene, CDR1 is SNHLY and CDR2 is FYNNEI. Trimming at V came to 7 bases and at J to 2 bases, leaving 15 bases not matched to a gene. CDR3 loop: CASKPIGQGAKNYGYTF. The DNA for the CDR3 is TGTGCCAGCAAACCAATTGGTCAGGGGGCCAAAAACTATGGCTACACCTTC.

The chain's CDR3 is CASSARGNTEAFF. The CDR3 coding sequence is TGCGCCAGCAGCGCTAGGGGGAACACTGAAGCTTTCTTT. The chain recombines TRBV10-2 with TRBJ1-1; tentatively, D is TRBD1 (5 bases). The germline CDR1 and CDR2 sequences are WSHSY and SAAADI. V lost 6 bases to trimming and J lost 1 base, with 9 bases between them. This CDR3 contains 13 residues.

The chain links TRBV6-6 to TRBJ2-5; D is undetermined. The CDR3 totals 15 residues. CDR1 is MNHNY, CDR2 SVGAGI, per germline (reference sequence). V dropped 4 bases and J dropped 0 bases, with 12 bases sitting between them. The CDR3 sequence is CASSFPLTDQETQYF. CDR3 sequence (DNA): TGTGCCAGCAGTTTCCCTTTGACGGACCAAGAGACCCAGTACTTC.

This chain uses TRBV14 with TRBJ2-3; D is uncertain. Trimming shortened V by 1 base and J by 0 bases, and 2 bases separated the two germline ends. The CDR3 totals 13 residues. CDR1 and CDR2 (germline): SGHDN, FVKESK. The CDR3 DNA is TGTGCCAGCAGCCAAGCTAGCACAGATACGCAGTATTTT. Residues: CASSQASTDTQYF.

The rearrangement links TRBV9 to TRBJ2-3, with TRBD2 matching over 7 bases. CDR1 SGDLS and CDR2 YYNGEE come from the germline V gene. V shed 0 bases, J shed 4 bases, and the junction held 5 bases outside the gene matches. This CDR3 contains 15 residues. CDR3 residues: CASSVVGEGSDTQYF. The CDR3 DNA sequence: TGTGCCAGCAGCGTAGTGGGGGAGGGATCAGATACGCAGTATTTT.

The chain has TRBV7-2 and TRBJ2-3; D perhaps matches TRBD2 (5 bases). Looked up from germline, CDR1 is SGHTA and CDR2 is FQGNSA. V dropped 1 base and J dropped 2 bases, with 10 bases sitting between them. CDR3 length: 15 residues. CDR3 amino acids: CASSLVSGVTDTQYF. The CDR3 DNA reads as TGTGCCAGCAGCTTAGTAAGCGGAGTCACAGATACGCAGTATTTT.

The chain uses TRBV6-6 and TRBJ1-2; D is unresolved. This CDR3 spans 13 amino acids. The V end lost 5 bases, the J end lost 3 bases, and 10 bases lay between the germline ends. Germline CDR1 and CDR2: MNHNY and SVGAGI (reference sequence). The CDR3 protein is CASSPTYYYGYTF. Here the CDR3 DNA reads TGTGCCAGCAGTCCGACGTATTACTATGGCTACACCTTC.

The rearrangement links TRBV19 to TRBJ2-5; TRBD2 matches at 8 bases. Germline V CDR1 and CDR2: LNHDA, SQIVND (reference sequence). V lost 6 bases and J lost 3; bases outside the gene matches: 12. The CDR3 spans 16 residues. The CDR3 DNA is TGTGCCAGTAGCCTGACCGCGCTAGCGGGCAAAGAGACCCAGTACTTC. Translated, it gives CASSLTALAGKETQYF. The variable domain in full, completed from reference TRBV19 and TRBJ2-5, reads DGGITQSPKYLFRKEGQNVTLSCEQNLNHDAMYWYRQDPGQGLRLIYYSQIVNDFQKGDIAEGYSVSREKKESFPLTVTSAQKNPTAFYLCASSLTALAGKETQYFGPGTRLLVL.

The CDR3 loop is CASSSRTDYSGNTIYF. The CDR3, as DNA: TGCGCCAGCAGCTCCCGGACAGACTACTCTGGAAACACCATATATTTT. The chain employs TRBV5-1 and TRBJ1-3; perhaps TRBD1 as D (6 bases). V was clipped by 3 bases and J by 0 bases, with 13 bases between them. Germline assignment: CDR1 SGHRS and CDR2 YFSETQ. The CDR3 runs to 16 residues.

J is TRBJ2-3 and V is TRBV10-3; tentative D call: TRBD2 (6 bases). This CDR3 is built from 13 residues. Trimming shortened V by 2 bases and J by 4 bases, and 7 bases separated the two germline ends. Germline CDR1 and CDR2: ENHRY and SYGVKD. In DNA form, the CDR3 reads TGTGCCATCAGTGAGCGGGAGCCAGATACGCAGTATTTT. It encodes CAISEREPDTQYF.

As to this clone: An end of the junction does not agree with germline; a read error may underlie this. The CDR3, as DNA: TGTGCCAGTAGTCGGACAGGGGGAGTATTC. Its protein product is CASSRTGGVF. V is TRBV19 and J is TRBJ2-7; 10 bases map to TRBD1. Germline CDR1 LNHDA, CDR2 SQIVND (reference sequence). This CDR3 is built from 10 residues.

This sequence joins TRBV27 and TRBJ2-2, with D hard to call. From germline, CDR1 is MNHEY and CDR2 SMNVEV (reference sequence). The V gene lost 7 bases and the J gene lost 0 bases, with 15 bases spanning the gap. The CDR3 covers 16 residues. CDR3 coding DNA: TGTGCCAGCACAACGAGCGTAGACGCGAACACCGGGGAGCTGTTTTTT. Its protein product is CASTTSVDANTGELFF.

In DNA form, the CDR3 reads TGCGCCAGCAGCAGCAGGGTAGGGGATCAGCCCCAGCATTTT. Translated: CASSSRVGDQPQHF. The chain uses TRBV5-1 and TRBJ1-5; D possibly corresponds to TRBD1 (5 bases). Germline loops: CDR1 SGHRS, CDR2 YFSETQ. V was trimmed by 4 bases and J by 5 bases, leaving 13 bases between them. This CDR3 comprises 14 residues.

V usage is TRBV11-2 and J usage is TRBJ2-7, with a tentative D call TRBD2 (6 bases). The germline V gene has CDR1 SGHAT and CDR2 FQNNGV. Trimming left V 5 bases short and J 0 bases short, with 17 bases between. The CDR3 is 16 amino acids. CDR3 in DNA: TGTGCCAGCAGCGTACGACTAGGTGGAGACTCCTACGAGCAGTACTTC. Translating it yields CASSVRLGGDSYEQYF.

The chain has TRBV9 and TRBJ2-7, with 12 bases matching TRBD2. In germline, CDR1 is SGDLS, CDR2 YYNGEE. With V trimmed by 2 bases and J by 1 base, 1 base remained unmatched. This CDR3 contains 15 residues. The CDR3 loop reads CASSVGTSGSYEQYF. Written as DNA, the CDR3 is TGTGCCAGCAGCGTTGGGACTAGCGGGTCCTACGAGCAGTACTTC.

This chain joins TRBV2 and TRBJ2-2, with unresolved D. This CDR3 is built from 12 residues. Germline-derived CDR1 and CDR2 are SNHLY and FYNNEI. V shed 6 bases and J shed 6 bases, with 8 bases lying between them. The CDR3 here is CASRPSAGELFF. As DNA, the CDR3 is TGTGCCAGCAGGCCCAGCGCCGGGGAGCTGTTTTTT.

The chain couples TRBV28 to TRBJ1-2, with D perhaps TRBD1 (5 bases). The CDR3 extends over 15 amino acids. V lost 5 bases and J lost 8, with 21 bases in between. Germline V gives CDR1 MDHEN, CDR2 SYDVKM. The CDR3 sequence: CASSTRTNRIRGYTF. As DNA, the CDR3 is TGTGCCAGCAGTACGCGGACAAATAGAATAAGGGGCTACACCTTC.

The CDR3 reads CASSIWGGTSSGANVLTF. The CDR3 DNA is TGTGCCAGTAGTATCTGGGGCGGAACCTCCTCTGGGGCCAACGTCCTGACTTTC. This rearrangement joins TRBV19 to TRBJ2-6; D may be TRBD1 (5 bases). CDR1 and CDR2 (germline): LNHDA, SQIVND (reference sequence). Trimming took 3 bases from V and 0 from J, leaving 15 bases between them. The CDR3 contains 18 residues.

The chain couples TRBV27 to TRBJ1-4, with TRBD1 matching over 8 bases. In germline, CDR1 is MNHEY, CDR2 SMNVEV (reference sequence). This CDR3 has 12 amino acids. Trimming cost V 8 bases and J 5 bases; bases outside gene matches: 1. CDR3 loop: CASGTGNEKLFF. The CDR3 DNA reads TGTGCCAGCGGGACAGGAAATGAAAAACTGTTTTTT.

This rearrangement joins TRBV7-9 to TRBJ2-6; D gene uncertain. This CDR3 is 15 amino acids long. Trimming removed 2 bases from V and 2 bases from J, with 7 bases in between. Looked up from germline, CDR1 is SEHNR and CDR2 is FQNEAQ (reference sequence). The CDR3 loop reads CASSLRRTGANVLTF. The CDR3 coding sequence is TGTGCCAGCAGCTTACGCAGGACTGGGGCCAACGTCCTGACTTTC. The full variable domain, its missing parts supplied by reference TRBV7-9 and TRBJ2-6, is DTGVSQNPRHKITKRGQNVTFRCDPISEHNRLYWYRQTLGQGPEFLTYFQNEAQLEKSRLLSDRFSAERPKGSFSTLEIQRTEQGDSAMYLCASSLRRTGANVLTFGAGSRLTVL.